This T cell receptor beta chain was obtained from a study of beta chain features in type 1 diabetes. Notes on the study in general: A moderate, significant TCRB CDR3 shortening appeared in type 1 diabetes across four CD4+ subsets.

A remark on this clone: Its antigen is unknown.

A single heparinised blood sample, averaging about 120 mL, was obtained per donor. This CDR3 comprises 14 residues. The V gene's germline CDR1 is GTSNPN and CDR2 SVGIG (reference sequence). Trimming stripped 2 bases from V and 2 bases from J, with 11 bases between. Of the isolated RNA, all was reverse transcribed, and so the sequenced material was expressed TCRB transcripts. Produced via immunoSEQ multiplex PCR; TCRdb's table is partial and in-frame only. The repertoire consists of about 120,000 clones, with 15% to 20% occurring once and the leading ten covering about 2.4%. This chain connects TRBV30 to TRBJ2-3; D ambiguous. Sequencing was performed on central memory CD4+ T cells from blood. The TCR comes from a man aged 18 to 29 with type 1 diabetes. The CDR3 DNA reads TGTGCCTGGAGTCCCCCCAGCGCCACAGATACGCAGTATTTT. This codes for CAWSPPSATDTQYF.